Listed below are T cell receptor beta chains from one sample, sequenced in a study of T cells in Graves' hyperthyroidism and ophthalmopathy. TCRdb reprocessed the multiplex PCR reads via MiXCR and lists one record per CDR3 protein. The profile shows under 400,000 distinct CDR3 sequences, roughly 13% of them singletons. Sample: blood. These receptors all come from a woman aged 18-29 years with Graves' hyperthyroidism. Each CDR3 is given with its conserved first and last residue. A D gene is named only where the DNA matches it firmly. Clone size, where shown, is once, few, many, or a class for clones that have expanded.

v_call	j_call	clone_size	d_call	cdr3_aa	cdr3_nt
TRBV28	TRBJ1-4	-	TRBD1	CASSLLGTGFTNEKLFF	TGTGCCAGCAGCTTACTTGGGACAGGGTTCACTAATGAAAAACTGTTTTTT
TRBV5-1	TRBJ2-5	few	TRBD1	CASSPTGQGVATQYF	TGCGCCAGCAGCCCAACGGGACAGGGGGTGGCGACCCAGTACTTC
TRBV2	TRBJ2-7	-	-	CASSEIVRGPEQYF	TGTGCCAGCAGTGAAATAGTCCGGGGCCCCGAGCAGTACTTC
TRBV28	TRBJ1-3	many	-	CASTEGRAISGNTIYF	TGTGCCAGCACTGAAGGCAGGGCCATCTCTGGAAACACCATATATTTT
TRBV12-3/TRBV12-4	TRBJ2-3	many	TRBD2	CASSSPEFSGGDTDTQYF	TGTGCCAGCAGTTCCCCTGAGTTTAGCGGGGGCGACACAGATACGCAGTATTTT
TRBV6-1	TRBJ1-2	many	TRBD1	CASSDPTGFYYGYTF	TGTGCCAGCAGTGATCCGACAGGGTTCTACTATGGCTACACCTTC
TRBV6-1	TRBJ1-2	-	-	CASRAVGDYGYTF	TGTGCCAGCAGAGCCGTGGGGGACTATGGCTACACCTTC
TRBV27	TRBJ2-3	-	TRBD2	CASSLGTSEFTDTQYF	TGTGCCAGCAGCCTAGGGACTAGCGAATTCACAGATACGCAGTATTTT
TRBV12-3/TRBV12-4	TRBJ2-1	-	-	CASSLAGREPYNEQFF	TGTGCCAGCAGTTTAGCCGGCAGGGAGCCCTACAATGAGCAGTTCTTC
TRBV25-1	TRBJ2-3	few	TRBD2	CASSEFGGEADTQYF	TGTGCCAGCAGTGAATTTGGGGGGGAGGCAGATACGCAGTATTTT
TRBV4-2	TRBJ1-4	few	TRBD1	CASSDTGQENEKLFF	TGTGCCAGCAGCGACACGGGACAGGAGAATGAAAAACTGTTTTTT